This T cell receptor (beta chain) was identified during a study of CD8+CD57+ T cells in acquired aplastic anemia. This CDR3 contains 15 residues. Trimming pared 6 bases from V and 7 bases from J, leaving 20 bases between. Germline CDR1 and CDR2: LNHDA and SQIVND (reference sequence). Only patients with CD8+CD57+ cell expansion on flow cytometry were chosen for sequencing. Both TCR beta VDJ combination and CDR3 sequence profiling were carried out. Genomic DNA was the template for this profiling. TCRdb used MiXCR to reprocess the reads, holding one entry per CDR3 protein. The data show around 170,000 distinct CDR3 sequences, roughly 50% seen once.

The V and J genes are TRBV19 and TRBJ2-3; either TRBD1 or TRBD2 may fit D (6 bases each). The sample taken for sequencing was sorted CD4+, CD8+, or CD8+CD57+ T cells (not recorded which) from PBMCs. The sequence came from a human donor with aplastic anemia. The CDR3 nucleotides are TGTGCCAGTAGAAAGGGGGACTCTGATGGTAATACGCAGTATTTT. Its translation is CASRKGDSDGNTQYF.